Given below is one TCR beta chain in context. The data were taken from a study of T-cell reconstitution after alpha-beta-depleted transplantation in children. Unique molecular identifiers were incorporated when the TCRbeta library was constructed. Each CDR3 protein gets one entry after TCRdb re-called the PCR reads with MiXCR. The sample consists of some 640,000 distinct CDR3 sequences, roughly 15% of them appearing once. The V end lost 6 bases, the J end lost 0 bases, and 15 bases lay between the germline ends. The CDR3 extends over 16 amino acids. Germline V gene sequence: CDR1 MDHEN, CDR2 SYDVKM. The TCR comes from a human donor who donated a stem cell graft to a child with acute myeloid leukemia. The rearrangement uses TRBV28 and TRBJ1-5, with TRBD1 as a possible D gene (5 bases). Material: PBMCs from the stem cell graft donor, obtained from the stem cell graft. The chain's CDR3 is CASRPVQAYSNQPQHF. CDR3 coding DNA: TGTGCCAGCAGACCAGTACAGGCATATAGCAATCAGCCCCAGCATTTT.